Below, one T cell receptor (beta chain) is given with its context. Its antigen is not identified. Produced via immunoSEQ multiplex PCR; TCRdb's table is partial and in-frame only. The sample shows under 70,000 clones, about 88% of them seen only once. The data belong to a study of OX40 agonist ivuxolimab in advanced cancers. Study in general: Under the entry rules, prior anti-PD-1, anti-PD-L1 or anti-CTLA-4 therapy was allowed, and around 36% had some. Findings of the study overall: CD4+ and CD8+ blood T cells expanded clonally by week 6 at 0.1 to 3.0 mg/kg.

This CDR3 is 13 amino acids long. The germline CDR1 and CDR2 sequences are SGHNT and YYREEE (reference sequence). Trimming stripped 2 bases from V and 4 bases from J, with 6 bases between. The TCR originated in an adult with an advanced solid tumor such as melanoma, head and neck, liver or kidney cancer. The chain employs TRBV5-4 and TRBJ1-4; D uncertain. This material consisted of CD4+ or CD8+ T cells sorted from blood, taken in a trial of the OX40 agonist ivuxolimab. CDR3 amino acids: CASSFRINEKLFF. DNA for the CDR3: TGTGCCAGCAGCTTCAGGATTAATGAAAAACTGTTTTTT. The full variable domain, rest sourced from reference TRBV5-4 and TRBJ1-4, is ETGVTQSPTHLIKTRGQQVTLRCSSQSGHNTVSWYQQALGQGPQFIFQYYREEENGRGNFPPRFSGLQFPNYSSELNVNALELDDSALYLCASSFRINEKLFFGSGTQLSVL.